The rows below give T cell receptor beta chains drawn from one sample of a study of early T cells in non-severe SARS-CoV-2 infection. TCRdb passed the 5' RACE reads through MiXCR, listing each CDR3 protein once. The sample yields about 42,000 distinct CDR3 sequences, roughly 6% seen once. This specimen was whole blood, taken at baseline. The source is an adult who was a healthcare worker with PCR-confirmed SARS-CoV-2 infection or an uninfected control (not recorded which). The CDR3 runs from the conserved cysteine through the conserved F or W.

V gene | CDR3 protein
TRBV20-1 | CSAPDRGVSYEQYF
TRBV18 | CASSPRDIYEQYF
TRBV10-2 | CASSESTGTVRLQYF
TRBV10-2 | CASSAGGFTYEQYF
TRBV11-1 | CASSGLQGASTDTQYF
TRBV12-3/TRBV12-4 | CASSHLRDRINTGELFF
TRBV12-3/TRBV12-4 | CASSPPGTGSYEQYF
TRBV28 | CASTPQGPWGSYEQYF
TRBV9 | CASSVGTPSGTQYF
TRBV10-1 | CASSETGAEAFF
TRBV6-6 | CAIRGGPQNIQYF
TRBV12-3/TRBV12-4 | CASTTRGAGGARGTDTQYF
TRBV20-1 | CSAGTGGRRNTEAFF
TRBV21-1 | CASSKGEGQEDTGELFF
TRBV19 | CASSIEGMSNQPQHF
TRBV10-3 | CAITDGAFGGGAGDTQYF
TRBV4-1 | CASSPQGLGNQPQHF
TRBV6-5 | CASSYSSGSGNTIYF
TRBV28 | CASSSERRAFF
TRBV27 | CASSYMGGEQYF
TRBV29-1 | CSVEVVYGYTF
TRBV5-1 | CASSLDGEGYGYTF
TRBV1 | CTSSRDREYQPQHF
TRBV7-2 | CASSPRGSSQETQYF
TRBV13 | CASSLVPSGGASGEQFF
TRBV7-6 | CASSSLGLAGVTGELFF
TRBV3-1 | CASSQGIYQPQHF
TRBV11-2 | CASSFPDDSGAYNEQFF
TRBV28 | CASSSRTRPIGYTF
TRBV5-1 | CASSLGQAPRSSGANVLTF
TRBV7-3 | CASSLLAGGPSLSEQFF
TRBV9 | CASSVLSSGNTIYF
TRBV30 | CAWSAGSYNSPLHF
TRBV18 | CASSPTGNTEAFF
TRBV4-3 | CASSQVRDRTEAFF
TRBV7-9 | CASSLAGGSSPLHF
TRBV5-6 | CASSSAGAETQYF